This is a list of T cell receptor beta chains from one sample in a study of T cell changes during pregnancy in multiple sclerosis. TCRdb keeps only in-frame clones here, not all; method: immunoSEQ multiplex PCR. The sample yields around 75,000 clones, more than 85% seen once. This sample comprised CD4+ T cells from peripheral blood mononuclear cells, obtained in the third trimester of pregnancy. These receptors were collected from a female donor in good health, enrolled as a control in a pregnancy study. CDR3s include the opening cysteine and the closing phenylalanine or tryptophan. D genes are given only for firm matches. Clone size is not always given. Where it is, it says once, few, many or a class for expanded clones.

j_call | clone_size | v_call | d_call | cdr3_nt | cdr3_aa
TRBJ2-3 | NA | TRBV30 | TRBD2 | TGTGCCTGGAGTATCCGGGGGGGCAACTCAGATACGCAGTATTTT | CAWSIRGGNSDTQYF
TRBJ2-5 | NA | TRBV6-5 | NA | TGTGCCAGCAGTCGCTTTCGACTGGAGACCCAGTACTTC | CASSRFRLETQYF
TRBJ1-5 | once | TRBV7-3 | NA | TGTGCCAGCAGCCCTGGCTGGACAGACAATCAGCCCCAGCATTTT | CASSPGWTDNQPQHF
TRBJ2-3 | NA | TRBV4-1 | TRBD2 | TGCGCCAGCAGCCGATCGGTCCATTTAATAGCGGGGGGGCTGTCAGATACGCAGTATTTT | CASSRSVHLIAGGLSDTQYF
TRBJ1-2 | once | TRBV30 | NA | TGTGCCTGGAGTGCTCAGGGGCAGGTTTTCGGCTACACCTTC | CAWSAQGQVFGYTF
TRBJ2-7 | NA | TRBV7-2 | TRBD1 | TGTGCCAGCAGCTGGGACAGGGGACCCTACGAGCAGTACTTC | CASSWDRGPYEQYF
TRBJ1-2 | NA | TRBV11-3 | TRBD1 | TGTGCCAGCAGGGGACAGGGGGCTTCTAACTATGGCTACACCTTC | CASRGQGASNYGYTF
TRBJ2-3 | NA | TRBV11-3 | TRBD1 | TGTGCCACCCAGACAGGGCGGTCAGCAGATACGCAGTATTTT | CATQTGRSADTQYF
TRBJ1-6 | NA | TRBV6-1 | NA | TGTGCCAGCAGTGAAGTGAGGCAGGGAGGGTCCTATAATTCACCCCTCCACTTT | CASSEVRQGGSYNSPLHF
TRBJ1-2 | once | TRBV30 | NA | TGTGCCTGGAGTCGGGGCTATGGCTACACCTTC | CAWSRGYGYTF
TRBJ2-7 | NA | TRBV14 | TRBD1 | TGTGCCAGCAGCCCGTACGTCCGGGACAGGGGGACGATGTCCTACGAGCAGTACTTC | CASSPYVRDRGTMSYEQYF
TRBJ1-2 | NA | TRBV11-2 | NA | TGTGCCAGCAGCTTAGGGGCAAGCACCACTAACTATGGCTACACCTTC | CASSLGASTTNYGYTF
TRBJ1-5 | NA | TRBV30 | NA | TGTGCCTGGGGAACAGGGTCTGGTAGCAATCAGCCCCAGCATTTT | CAWGTGSGSNQPQHF
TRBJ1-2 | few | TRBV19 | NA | TGTGCCAGTAGTCCGCTGGCGGGGGGCAACTATGGCTACACCTTC | CASSPLAGGNYGYTF
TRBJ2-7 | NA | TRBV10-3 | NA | TGTGCCATCAGTGACCGAGGGAACGAGCAGTACTTC | CAISDRGNEQYF
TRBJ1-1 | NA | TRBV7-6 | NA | TGTGCCAGCAGCCCAATAGGGGACACTGAAGCTTTCTTT | CASSPIGDTEAFF
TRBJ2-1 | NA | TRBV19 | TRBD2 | TGTGCCAGTAGTTCCCCCTACCGGGCGGGGGGCAGGAGCTCCTACAATGAGCAGTTCTTC | CASSSPYRAGGRSSYNEQFF
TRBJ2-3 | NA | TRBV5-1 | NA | TGCGCCAGCAGCTTCTCCTACCGGGGAACTAGCACAGATACGCAGTATTTT | CASSFSYRGTSTDTQYF
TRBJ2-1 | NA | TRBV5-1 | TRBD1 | TGCGCCAGCAGCTCACAGGGGGAGGACTACAATGAGCAGTTCTTC | CASSSQGEDYNEQFF
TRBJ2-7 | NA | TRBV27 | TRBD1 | TGTGCCAGCCATAACAACCAAAGGACAGGGTTCGACGAGCAGTACTTC | CASHNNQRTGFDEQYF
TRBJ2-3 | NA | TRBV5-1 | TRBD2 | TGCGCCAGCAGCTCGACCGCGGGGGAAGGGACAGATACGCAGTATTTT | CASSSTAGEGTDTQYF
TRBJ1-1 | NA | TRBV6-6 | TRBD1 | TGTGCCAGCAGTTACCTACAGGGGGCGATGAACACTGAAGCTTTCTTT | CASSYLQGAMNTEAFF
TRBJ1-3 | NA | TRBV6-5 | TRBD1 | TGTGCCAGCAGTTACAACAGGGGGCAGGAAAACACCATATATTTT | CASSYNRGQENTIYF
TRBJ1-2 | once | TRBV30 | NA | TGTGCCTGGAGTGTACTATGGTCAGAAGGCTATGGCTACACCTTC | CAWSVLWSEGYGYTF
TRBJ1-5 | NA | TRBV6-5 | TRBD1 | TGTGCCAGCAGGAGGGACAGCGCTAATCAGCCCCAGCATTTT | CASRRDSANQPQHF
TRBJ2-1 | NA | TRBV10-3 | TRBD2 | TGTGCCATCAGTGATTCTCTGCGGGGGGTTCTTTCTGGTGAGCAGTTCTTC | CAISDSLRGVLSGEQFF
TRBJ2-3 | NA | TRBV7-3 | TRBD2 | TGTGCCAGCAGCTTAATGGCTAGCGGGGGTACAGATACGCAGTATTTT | CASSLMASGGTDTQYF
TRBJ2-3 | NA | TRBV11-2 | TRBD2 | TGTGCCAGCAGCGGACACCTCCTAGCGGGGGTAGATACGCAGTATTTT | CASSGHLLAGVDTQYF
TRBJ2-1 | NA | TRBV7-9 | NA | TGTGCCAGCAGCTTCCTCGGGTTTGCCCCCAATGAGCAGTTCTTC | CASSFLGFAPNEQFF
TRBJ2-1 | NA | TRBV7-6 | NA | TGTGCCAGCAGCTTCCTTTTTGGGGGCCACTCCTACAATGAGCAGTTCTTC | CASSFLFGGHSYNEQFF
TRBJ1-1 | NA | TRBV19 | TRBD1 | TGTGCCAGTAGCAGTGGCTCGGGACAGGGATACGCTGAAGCTTTCTTT | CASSSGSGQGYAEAFF
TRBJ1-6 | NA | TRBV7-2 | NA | TGTGCCAGCAGCCAGGATGTCTCACCCCTCCACTTT | CASSQDVSPLHF
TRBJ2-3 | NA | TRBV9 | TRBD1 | TGTGCCAGCAGCGTTCAGGGGGCCGCAGATACGCAGTATTTT | CASSVQGAADTQYF
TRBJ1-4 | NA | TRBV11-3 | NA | TGTGCCAGCAGCTTAGAATTGCCTGGCGGGCCGCCAGGAGAAAAACTGTTTTTT | CASSLELPGGPPGEKLFF
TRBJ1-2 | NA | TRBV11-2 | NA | TGTGCCAGCAGCCCGGGAATGGCCGGACTAGGCTATGGCTACACCTTC | CASSPGMAGLGYGYTF
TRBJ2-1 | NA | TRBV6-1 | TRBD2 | TGTGCCAGCAGTCAGCGGGGGGGCCCCAATGAGCAGTTCTTC | CASSQRGGPNEQFF
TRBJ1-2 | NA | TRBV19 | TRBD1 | TGTGCCAGTAGTACGCAGGGACAGGGAAACTATGGCTACACCTTC | CASSTQGQGNYGYTF
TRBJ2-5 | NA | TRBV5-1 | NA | TGCGCCAGCAGCACAGACAGGCAAGAGACCCAGTACTTC | CASSTDRQETQYF
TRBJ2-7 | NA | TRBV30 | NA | TGTGCCTGGAGTACAGAAGACTACGAGCAGTACTTC | CAWSTEDYEQYF
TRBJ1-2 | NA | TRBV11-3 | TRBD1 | TGTGCCAGCAGCTTAACCGGCGGGGACAGGGGGGCCTATGGCTACACCTTC | CASSLTGGDRGAYGYTF
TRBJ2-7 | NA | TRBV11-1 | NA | TGTGCCAGCAGCTTTGGGAGACTGGGCTCCTACGAGCAGTACTTC | CASSFGRLGSYEQYF
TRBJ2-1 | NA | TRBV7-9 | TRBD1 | TGTGCCAGCAGCCCCCGGGACAGGGTTTTCTTC | CASSPRDRVFF
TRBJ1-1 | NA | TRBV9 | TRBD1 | TGTGCCAGCAGCGTAGGACAGGGTCAGGGGAACACTGAAGCTTTCTTT | CASSVGQGQGNTEAFF
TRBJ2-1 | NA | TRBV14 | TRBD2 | TGTGCCAGCAGCCAAGATTTCGGGACTAGCGGGCACAATGAGCAGTTCTTC | CASSQDFGTSGHNEQFF
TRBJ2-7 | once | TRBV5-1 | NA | TGCGCCAGCAGCTTGGGACAGGAGATCTACGAGCAGTACTTC | CASSLGQEIYEQYF
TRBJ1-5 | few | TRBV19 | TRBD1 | TGTGCCAGTCAAAAGAATGGGGGACAGAGCAATCAGCCCCAGCATTTT | CASQKNGGQSNQPQHF
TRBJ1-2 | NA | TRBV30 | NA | TGTGCCTGGAGGGTACAGGGTCGGGACGGCTACACCTTC | CAWRVQGRDGYTF
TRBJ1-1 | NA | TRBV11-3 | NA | TGTGCCAGCAGCCTAGGGGGGGTTGGTGAAGCTTTCTTT | CASSLGGVGEAFF